This passage covers 4 T cell receptor beta chains from one sample sequenced in a study of shared T cell receptors in the human thymus. Produced via immunoSEQ multiplex PCR; TCRdb's table is partial and in-frame only. This table holds 600,000 or so clones, 87% found once. This sample also appeared in a second study, on human thymus T cells.

Source material: thymocytes. These receptors were taken from a boy younger than two with a congenital heart defect.

The DNA of the CDR3 is TGTGCCAGCAGCCCCGGGAACCCATATGGCTACACCTTC. This sequence encodes CASSPGNPYGYTF. The chain employs TRBV5-6 and TRBJ1-2; no clear D. The germline CDR1 and CDR2 sequences are SGHDT and YYEEEE. V gave up 4 bases and J gave up 5 bases, with 12 bases separating them. The length of the CDR3 is 13 residues.

This clone was detected only a few times. The chain carries TRBV10-3 and TRBJ1-2, with TRBD1 matching 7 bases. This CDR3 spans 15 amino acids. Trimming took 6 bases from V and 4 from J; bases not matched to a gene: 11. Germline V gene lookup returns CDR1 ENHRY and CDR2 SYGVKD. In DNA form, the CDR3 reads TGTGCCATCAGGACCCGGGACAGCCCTAGCTATGGCTACACCTTC. Translating it yields CAIRTRDSPSYGYTF.

The chain links TRBV25-1 to TRBJ2-7; a possible D gene is TRBD1 (6 bases). Between the trimmed V and J ends, which lost 10 bases and 3 bases, there was a span of 16 bases. CDR3 length: 13 residues. Germline values: CDR1 MGHDK, CDR2 SYGVNS. The CDR3, as DNA: TGTGCCACCATGAGGGACAACCACTACGAGCAGTACTTC. This sequence encodes CATMRDNHYEQYF.

With regard to this clone: Germline is not matched at one junction end, which may reflect a read error. The V call is TRBV5-1, the J call TRBJ2-7, with D perhaps matching TRBD2 (5 bases). Germline CDR1 is SGHRS and CDR2 is YFSETQ. This CDR3 comprises 15 residues. CDR3 nucleotides: TGCGCCAGCAGCCCGGATGGCGCCACTCCTGGGAGCAGTAGGTTC. The encoded protein is CASSPDGATPGSSRF. Filled out from reference TRBV5-1 and TRBJ2-7, the complete variable domain reads KAGVTQTPRYLIKTRGQQVTLSCSPISGHRSVSWYQQTPGQGLQFLFEYFSETQRNKGNFPGRFSGRQFSNSRSEMNVSTLELGDSALYLCASSPDGATPGSSRFGPGTRLTVT.